This T cell receptor (beta chain) was recovered during a study of cytomegalovirus exposure and HLA in healthy donors. At the level of the study: Of some 400 genotyped donors, approximately 84% clustered with self-reported Caucasian donors.

Germline V gene sequence: CDR1 LNHDA, CDR2 SQIVND (reference sequence). V lost 5 bases to trimming and J lost 1 base, with 11 bases between them. The CDR3 extends over 15 amino acids. Researchers ran the PCR with 60 Vbeta and 13 Jbeta primers. Sequencing was performed with immunoSEQ multiplex PCR; in TCRdb, only in-frame clones are kept and a portion is missing. The sample consists of 190,000 or so clones, 65% to 85% of them appearing once. This clone was seen more than once but under ten times. The antigen remains unidentified. Study-level findings and limits: The records held CMV serostatus as the only immune exposure information.

V is TRBV19 and J is TRBJ1-4; possibly TRBD1 for D (6 bases). The receptor's source is a boy aged 2-9 years in good health and CMV-seronegative. The sequenced sample consisted of PBMCs. CDR3 nucleotide sequence: TGTGCCAGTAGTGCGCTACAGGGAACTAATGAAAAACTGTTTTTT. Translating it yields CASSALQGTNEKLFF.